This record looks at one TCR beta chain sequence and its context. This entry is derived from a study of T-cell reconstitution after alpha-beta-depleted transplantation in children. The library targeted TCRbeta and was prepared with unique molecular identifiers. TCRdb re-called the PCR reads with MiXCR, one entry per CDR3 protein. The repertoire has some 400,000 distinct CDR3 sequences, around 20% of them found once; the top ten carry 3.5% to 4%. CDR3 length equals 13 residues. The specimen comprised PBMCs from the stem cell graft donor, sampled from the stem cell graft. The TCR originated in a human donor who donated a stem cell graft to a child with acute myeloid leukemia. The chain carries TRBV21-1 and TRBJ2-7; TRBD1, the table's D call, lacks a check against the DNA. TRBV21-1 is deemed a pseudogene. The CDR3, as DNA: TGTGCCAGCTCCCACAACAGGGCCTACGAGCAGTACTTC. Its protein is CASSHNRAYEQYF.